This T cell receptor beta chain was recorded in a study of control samples from healthy donors and cancer patients. This clone was detected only once. TCRdb keeps only in-frame clones here, not all; method: immunoSEQ multiplex PCR. The repertoire holds roughly 100,000 clones, around 89% seen once, with roughly 19% in the top ten. Germline assignment: CDR1 MNHNS and CDR2 SASEGT. V was clipped by 1 base and J by 5 bases, with 9 bases between them. This CDR3 is 13 amino acids long. The sequence came from a man aged 55 to 69 with lung cancer. Sequenced input: PBMCs. J is TRBJ2-7 and V is TRBV6-1; TRBD2 might be the D (6 bases). In nucleotides, the CDR3 is TGTGCCAGCAGTGAAGGTGGGAGGCACGAGCAGTACTTC. Amino acids: CASSEGGRHEQYF.